These T cell receptor beta chains were read from a single sample in a study of cytomegalovirus exposure and HLA in healthy donors. Generated by immunoSEQ multiplex PCR, the TCRdb table keeps only in-frame clones and is missing some. The sample has approximately 210,000 clones, roughly 87% seen once. Specimen: PBMCs. Source of these receptors: a man aged 35-49 years in good health and CMV-seropositive. CDR3s include the opening cysteine and the closing phenylalanine or tryptophan. A D gene is named only where the DNA matches it firmly. Clone sizes are given selectively: once, few, many, or a class where the clone is expanded.

V	size	D	J	DNA	CDR3
TRBV5-4	NA	TRBD1	TRBJ2-5	TGTGCCAGCAGCTTGGGGCCACAGGGGAATCAAGAGACCCAGTACTTC	CASSLGPQGNQETQYF
TRBV25-1	few	NA	TRBJ2-6	TGTGCCAGCAGTGAGGAACAGTTCTCTGGGGCCAACGTCCTGACTTTC	CASSEEQFSGANVLTF
TRBV2	NA	TRBD2	TRBJ2-1	TGTGCCAGCAGTCCAACTAGCGGGGGGATCAATGAGCAGTTCTTC	CASSPTSGGINEQFF
TRBV5-1	NA	TRBD2	TRBJ2-7	TGCGCCAGCAGCGTGTCTAGCGGGAGGGCCGGATACGAGCAGTACTTC	CASSVSSGRAGYEQYF
TRBV7-9	once	TRBD2	TRBJ2-1	TGTGCCAGCAGCTTGAGGAGGGGCGGCGGGAGGGCCAAGAATGAGCAGTTCTTC	CASSLRRGGGRAKNEQFF
TRBV7-2	NA	NA	TRBJ2-7	TGTGCCAGCAGCTTAGGGGCAGTTGCCTCCTACGAGCAGTACTTC	CASSLGAVASYEQYF
TRBV6-5	NA	NA	TRBJ2-1	TGTGCCAGCAGTTACTCGGTGGGGGGGGCAGAGTTCTTC	CASSYSVGGAEFF
TRBV9	NA	TRBD1	TRBJ1-1	TGTGCCAGCAGCGTTGGGACAGGGGCCAACCTACTCACTGAAGCTTTCTTT	CASSVGTGANLLTEAFF
TRBV5-5	once	NA	TRBJ2-5	TGTGCCAGCAGCCCCTTGGGGGCCGAGACCCAGTACTTC	CASSPLGAETQYF
TRBV7-3	NA	NA	TRBJ2-7	TGTGCCAGCAGCTTAACTTCGGGAGCATCCTACGAGCAGTACTTC	CASSLTSGASYEQYF
TRBV30	once	TRBD1	TRBJ2-7	TGTGCCTGGAGTAGGGGGCCTCGGATCTACGAGCAGTACTTC	CAWSRGPRIYEQYF
TRBV6-1	NA	NA	TRBJ2-5	TGTGCCAGCAGTGAAGCCCCTCGGGGTCCAGAGACCCAGTACTTC	CASSEAPRGPETQYF
TRBV6-5	NA	TRBD1	TRBJ1-2	TGTGCCAGCAGCCAGGGACAGGGAAATGGCTACACCTTC	CASSQGQGNGYTF
TRBV2	once	TRBD2	TRBJ2-1	TGTGCCAGCAGTGAAGAAGGGACTAGCGGCGATGAGCAGTTCTTC	CASSEEGTSGDEQFF
TRBV7-2	once	TRBD1	TRBJ2-1	TGTGCCAGCAGCCTTAGCCGGGACAGGAGATACAATGAGCAGTTCTTC	CASSLSRDRRYNEQFF
TRBV7-6	NA	NA	TRBJ1-4	TGTGCCAGCAGCGGACAGCCGAATGAAAAACTGTTTTTT	CASSGQPNEKLFF
TRBV4-2	NA	TRBD2	TRBJ2-1	TGTGCCAGCAGCTCCTATAGCGGGGGAAAGAATGAGCAGTTCTTC	CASSSYSGGKNEQFF
TRBV11-3	NA	NA	TRBJ1-1	TGTGCCAGCAGCTTCGACGTGGGGGCCAACACTGAAGCTTTCTTT	CASSFDVGANTEAFF
TRBV6-1	NA	TRBD2	TRBJ2-7	TGTGCCAGCACCGGACTAGCCTCCTACGAGCAGTACTTC	CASTGLASYEQYF
TRBV5-1	NA	TRBD1	TRBJ1-6	TGCGCCAGCAGCCGAACCGGGACAGGCGAGTCACCCCTCCACTTT	CASSRTGTGESPLHF
TRBV7-6	NA	NA	TRBJ2-7	TGTGCCAGCAGCTTAGCCGTAGTGGGCGTGGACGAGCAGTACTTC	CASSLAVVGVDEQYF
TRBV7-8	once	NA	TRBJ1-6	TGTGCCAGCAGCCCCCCAGGCATATATAATTCACCCCTCCACTTT	CASSPPGIYNSPLHF
TRBV29-1	once	TRBD1	TRBJ2-3	TGCAGCGTTTTGGGGACAGGGATCGCAGATACGCAGTATTTT	CSVLGTGIADTQYF
TRBV18	NA	NA	TRBJ1-3	TGTGCCAGCTCACCAATAGGGACAAGGGGAACCTTCTCTGGAAACACCATATATTTT	CASSPIGTRGTFSGNTIYF
TRBV4-1	NA	TRBD1	TRBJ1-4	TGCGCCAGCAGCCGAGCGGGACAGGGGGCCAGAACAACTAATGAAAAACTGTTTTTT	CASSRAGQGARTTNEKLFF
TRBV30	NA	TRBD2	TRBJ2-1	TGTGCCTGGAGTGTACTAGCGGGAGAGAGTGAGCAGTTCTTC	CAWSVLAGESEQFF
TRBV29-1	NA	TRBD2	TRBJ2-3	TGCAGCGTTGGGGACTACCGAGCAGATACGCAGTATTTT	CSVGDYRADTQYF
TRBV11-3	NA	TRBD1	TRBJ2-1	TGTGCCAGCAGCTTAGAGGGGACAGGGGCATACAATGAGCAGTTCTTC	CASSLEGTGAYNEQFF
TRBV5-1	NA	NA	TRBJ2-3	TGCGCCAGCAGCCTTCGCCAGAGGGGCACAGATACGCAGTATTTT	CASSLRQRGTDTQYF
TRBV7-6	few	NA	TRBJ2-1	TGTGCCAGCAGCTTTCAACAGTACAATGAGCAGTTCTTC	CASSFQQYNEQFF
TRBV6-1	NA	NA	TRBJ1-3	TGTGCCAGCAGTGCCCAACAAGGAAACACCATATATTTT	CASSAQQGNTIYF
TRBV11-2	NA	TRBD1	TRBJ2-5	TGTGCCAGCAGCTTAGACAGGGGGCAAGAGACCCAGTACTTC	CASSLDRGQETQYF
TRBV6-6	NA	NA	TRBJ1-4	TGTGCCAGCAAGGACAGCGCCACGAAAAATGAAAAACTGTTTTTT	CASKDSATKNEKLFF
TRBV10-1	few	TRBD1	TRBJ2-2	TGCGCCAGCAGCGGGACAGGGTTAACCGGGGAGCTGTTTTTT	CASSGTGLTGELFF
TRBV6-1	NA	NA	TRBJ2-6	TGTGCCAGCAGTGAAGCGGAGTTCTCTGGGGCCAACGTCCTGACTTTC	CASSEAEFSGANVLTF
TRBV5-1	NA	TRBD1	TRBJ1-4	TGCGCCAGCAGATACAGGGGACGGAATGAAAAACTGTTTTTT	CASRYRGRNEKLFF
TRBV27	once	NA	TRBJ1-2	TGTGCCGCGCCTTGGGGGGGGAGAGATTATCGGCACTATGGCTACACCTTC	CAAPWGGRDYRHYGYTF
TRBV25-1	once	NA	TRBJ1-1	TGTGCCAGCAGAACAGGGCCCGAAGCTTTCTTT	CASRTGPEAFF
TRBV10-2	NA	NA	TRBJ1-1	TGCGCCAGCAGTAACCCCCAGGGGCCTCAAGCTTTCTTT	CASSNPQGPQAFF
TRBV27	NA	TRBD1	TRBJ1-1	TGTGCCAGCAGTCCACTCTCGGTGGACAGGGGGAAGGCTTTCTTT	CASSPLSVDRGKAFF
TRBV4-2	NA	TRBD2	TRBJ2-1	TGTGCCAGCAGCCAAGGGGGACTAGCGGGAGTTGATGAGCAGTTCTTC	CASSQGGLAGVDEQFF
TRBV11-3	NA	TRBD2	TRBJ2-1	TGTGCCAGCAGCCTCGGGGGGATCAGCATGAATGAGCAGTTCTTC	CASSLGGISMNEQFF
TRBV5-6	NA	NA	TRBJ2-3	TGTGCCAGCAGCGGGGGCACGGGACTAATCACAGATACGCAGTATTTT	CASSGGTGLITDTQYF
TRBV19	NA	NA	TRBJ1-3	TGTGCCAGTAGTATGGGAGTAGGCCTCAGCTCTGGAAACACCATATATTTT	CASSMGVGLSSGNTIYF
TRBV6-6	NA	NA	TRBJ2-2	TGTGCCAGCACTCAGGGAACTCTAACAAGCGGGGAGCTGTTTTTT	CASTQGTLTSGELFF
TRBV15	NA	NA	TRBJ1-3	TGTGCCACCAGCAGAGAGGGAGGGATAACTGGAAACACCATATATTTT	CATSREGGITGNTIYF
TRBV13	NA	NA	TRBJ2-2	TGTGCCAGCAGCTTAGAGCTTTCGAACACCGGGGAGCTGTTTTTT	CASSLELSNTGELFF
TRBV25-1	few	TRBD1	TRBJ2-1	TGTGCCAGCAGTGAATCGGACAGGCAGCGATACAATGAGCAGTTCTTC	CASSESDRQRYNEQFF
TRBV7-9	NA	TRBD2	TRBJ2-1	TGTGCCAGCTTTCCCACGTCTCGCGGGAGGTTTAACAATGAGCAGTTCTTC	CASFPTSRGRFNNEQFF
TRBV19	NA	NA	TRBJ1-1	TGTGCCAGTAGTCGGGGGGGCACTGAAGCTTTCTTT	CASSRGGTEAFF
TRBV7-2	NA	NA	TRBJ2-1	TGTGCCAGCAGCTTAGGGGGGCGAGTAAATGAGCAGTTCTTC	CASSLGGRVNEQFF
TRBV4-1	few	NA	TRBJ1-5	TGCGCCAGCAGCCCCTGGGAGTCGGACAGACAGCCCCAGCATTTT	CASSPWESDRQPQHF
TRBV4-1	NA	NA	TRBJ2-2	TGCGCCAGCAGCCAAGATTACGGGACGAACACCGGGGAGCTGTTTTTT	CASSQDYGTNTGELFF
TRBV15	NA	TRBD2	TRBJ2-1	TGTGCCACCAGCAGACCTAGCGGGAGTTTTTACAATGAGCAGTTCTTC	CATSRPSGSFYNEQFF
TRBV19	NA	TRBD1	TRBJ1-3	TGTGCCAGTCGTGACAGGGGCCTCTCTGGAAACACCATATATTTT	CASRDRGLSGNTIYF
TRBV5-1	NA	NA	TRBJ2-2	TGCGCCAGCAGCTTGGACAGAAACACCGGGGAGCTGTTTTTT	CASSLDRNTGELFF
TRBV27	NA	TRBD2	TRBJ2-3	TGTGCCAGCAGTTGGGGAGCGGGACGCACAGATACGCAGTATTTT	CASSWGAGRTDTQYF
TRBV7-6	NA	TRBD1	TRBJ1-5	TGTGCCAGCAGCTCTTCCTTGGGACAGGGAAAGGCCAATCAGCCCCAGCATTTT	CASSSSLGQGKANQPQHF
TRBV19	NA	TRBD1	TRBJ1-4	TGTGCCAGTAGTCCCCTACAGGGGCCTAGGGAAAAACTGTTTTTT	CASSPLQGPREKLFF